This note documents a single TCR beta chain sequence. The sample belongs to a study of blood T cell repertoires in COVID-19. About the research overall: The study drew acute and convalescent COVID-19 samples from the United States, Italy and Spain. PBMCs, B-cell-depleted T cells, or T cells were the source of the cDNA or gDNA that made up the material.

The germline V gene encodes CDR1 GTSNPN and CDR2 SVGIG (reference sequence). The CDR3 runs 11 residues. Trimming removed 4 bases from V and 9 bases from J, with 10 bases in between. Study processing details: Cell counts per sample came from amplifying reference gene primers. The repertoire was sequenced with immunoSEQ multiplex PCR; TCRdb's copy has only in-frame clones and lacks some. V, J and clone size are those of that table, while D and trimming were read from the DNA. The sample contains some 150,000 clones, around 86% of which appear only once. The sample taken for sequencing was peripheral blood. This clonotype was obtained from a man aged 65 to 85 with acute or convalescent COVID-19. V usage is TRBV30 and J usage is TRBJ2-1; D not certain. In nucleotides, the CDR3 is TGTGCCTGGACTCTGGGCCTTGAGCAGTTCTTC. Protein: CAWTLGLEQFF.